What follows is one T cell receptor (beta chain) and its context. There is no known antigen for this receptor. Nothing much larger sits one base from this clone, and base qualities are not available. Collaborating institutions collected whole blood in K2EDTA tubes following their own protocols. For TCRbeta analysis, collaborator samples were shipped as frozen whole blood, as isolated PBMCs, or as DNA extracted from either sample type. TCRbeta CDR3 regions were amplified from genomic DNA using the immunoSEQ Assay, a bias-controlled multiplex PCR. In the source study's methods: The number of nucleated cells in each sample was estimated by amplification of reference gene primers within the assay. Sequence reads were collapsed and filtered to measure the absolute abundance of every unique TCRbeta CDR3 rearrangement. For each sample, productive Simpson clonality was calculated by taking the square root of Simpson's diversity index across productive rearrangements. Imported from immuneACCESS, the table was reduced by TCRdb to in-frame sequences with V and J called. These copies leave out some clones; in studies compared against another copy, an unresolved V gene accounts for under half, and the cause of the remainder is not known. The V and J calls and the clone size are those of that table, but D and trimming were determined from the DNA. This sample holds 70,000 to 95,000 clones; 88% were observed only once. Less than 6% of the sample is in the top ten clones.

This specimen comes from a study of blood T cell repertoires in COVID-19 (dated by TCRdb to the early 2020s). About the investigation overall: The collaborator samples originated in the United States, Italy and Spain and spanned the acute and convalescent phases of COVID-19. The prospective study material was composed of cDNA or gDNA derived from T cells, B-cell-depleted T cells, or PBMCs. The dataset comprised deeply sampled blood TCRbeta repertoires from subjects exposed to, actively infected with, or recovered from COVID-19. The repertoires were released in a freely available public database intended as a resource for research on the immune response to SARS-CoV-2. The samples were drawn from two sources: the first 160 participants of the ongoing ImmuneRACE study, and 950 to 1,500 subjects contributed by 6 global collaborators. Nearly every sample came with metadata listing a de-identified subject ID, COVID-19 status, age in years and sex. Where HLA class I and class II types were available, the types were taken from metadata supplied by the sample provider, not from assay-based typing.

Points the paper makes about the study in general: The amount of clinical and demographic metadata varied by source and participant and was provided uncurated.

CDR1 and CDR2, looked up from the germline V gene, are SGDLS and YYNGEE. The CDR3 sequence holds 14 residues, the cysteine and phenylalanine included. Only CDR3 DNA remains: 42 bases, in frame from the first base. V is cut back by 4 bases and J by 10 bases, with 8 bases in the junction unmatched. The sequenced sample was peripheral blood. The rearranged segments are TRBV9 and TRBJ2-1, and TRBD1 matches 10 of the central bases. The receptor was derived from a woman aged 80 or over with active COVID-19. The DNA is as follows: TGTGCCAGCAGCCCCCGGGACAGGGGAATAGAGCAGTTCTTC. This codes for CASSPRDRGIEQFF.